What follows are 14 T cell receptor beta chains derived from one specimen sequenced in a study of control samples from healthy donors and cancer patients. TCRdb keeps only in-frame clones here, not all; method: immunoSEQ multiplex PCR. The sample consists of 150,000 to 200,000 clones, 80% to 95% of them appearing once. Sequenced input: blood. The receptors stem from a woman younger than 45 in good health.

The chain has TRBV5-1 and TRBJ2-2; D ambiguous. The CDR3 is made up of 15 amino acids. In germline, CDR1 is SGHRS, CDR2 YFSETQ. Trimming stripped 0 bases from V and 5 bases from J, with 11 bases between. In DNA form, the CDR3 reads TGCGCCAGCAGCTTGGGTTCTTGGTCAACCGGGGAGCTGTTTTTT. Amino acids: CASSLGSWSTGELFF.

This sequence joins TRBV19 and TRBJ1-5; tentatively, D is TRBD1 (6 bases). This CDR3 has 18 residues. Germline V gene data show CDR1 as LNHDA and CDR2 as SQIVND (reference sequence). Trimming left V 5 bases short and J 6 bases short, with 26 bases between. CDR3 sequence reads: CASSEGGLARAFRQPQHF. The CDR3 DNA reads TGTGCCAGTAGTGAGGGGGGACTGGCCAGGGCATTTCGTCAGCCCCAGCATTTT. The whole variable domain, filled in from reference TRBV19 and TRBJ1-5, reads DGGITQSPKYLFRKEGQNVTLSCEQNLNHDAMYWYRQDPGQGLRLIYYSQIVNDFQKGDIAEGYSVSREKKESFPLTVTSAQKNPTAFYLCASSEGGLARAFRQPQHFGDGTRLSIL.

Of note for this clone: The sample carries other DNA sequences with the same CDR3. The J gene is TRBJ2-7, the V gene TRBV27, with D unresolved. Trimming pared 4 bases from V and 0 bases from J, leaving 1 base between. Germline V gene lookup returns CDR1 MNHEY and CDR2 SMNVEV (reference sequence). The CDR3 has 11 amino acids. The CDR3 sequence: CASSSSYEQYF. For the CDR3, the DNA is TGTGCCAGCAGTTCCTCCTACGAGCAGTACTTC.

In this sample, this clone turned up once. The chain uses TRBV19 and TRBJ2-1, with 10 nucleotides matching TRBD2. Germline CDR1 LNHDA, CDR2 SQIVND (reference sequence). Losses at the gene ends were 5 bases for V and 1 base for J; bases not matched to a gene: 2. The CDR3 is made up of 15 amino acids. The CDR3, as DNA: TGTGCCAGTAGTCTAGCGGGAGTGTCCTACAATGAGCAGTTCTTC. Encoded protein: CASSLAGVSYNEQFF.

As concerns this clone: Distinct nucleotide sequences in the sample also encode this CDR3. The chain uses TRBV9 and TRBJ2-2, with TRBD2 identical over 9 bases. The CDR3 has 15 amino acids. CDR1 is SGDLS and CDR2 is YYNGEE in the germline V gene. V gave up 2 bases and J gave up 2 bases; unmatched junction bases: 1. CDR3: CASSVSGRNTGELFF. CDR3 coding DNA: TGTGCCAGCAGCGTTAGCGGGAGAAACACCGGGGAGCTGTTTTTT.

V gene TRBV4-3 combines with J gene TRBJ2-1, with D hard to call. The CDR3 sequence is 14 residues long. Germline loops: CDR1 LGHNA, CDR2 YSLEER. V lost 1 base, J lost 4 bases, and 8 bases lay in between. CDR3 bases: TGCGCCAGCAGCCAAGGACACGAGTACAATGAGCAGTTCTTC. This gives the protein CASSQGHEYNEQFF.

J is TRBJ1-6 and V is TRBV7-2; no definite D call. The V end lost 2 bases, the J end lost 6 bases, and 17 bases lay between the germline ends. The CDR3 extends over 17 amino acids. The V gene's germline CDR1 is SGHTA and CDR2 FQGNSA. This CDR3 is CASSLSLRWGRNSPLHF. In DNA form, the CDR3 reads TGTGCCAGCAGCTTAAGTTTGAGGTGGGGTCGTAATTCACCCCTCCACTTT.

CDR3 bases: TGTGCCAGCAGTTACGGGGACCGTCGTGAGCAGTACTTC. This sequence encodes CASSYGDRREQYF. The genes are TRBV6-5 and TRBJ2-7; D tentatively fits TRBD1 or TRBD2 (5 bases each). This CDR3 is 13 amino acids long. Germline lookup yields CDR1 MNHEY and CDR2 SVGAGI. The V end lost 2 bases, the J end lost 7 bases, and 12 bases lay between the germline ends.

The chain has TRBV4-2 and TRBJ1-5; 8 bases map to TRBD1. This CDR3 is 15 amino acids long. The trim removed 0 bases at V and 6 bases at J, leaving 4 bases unmatched. The germline V gene encodes CDR1 LGHNA and CDR2 YNFKEQ. The CDR3 region is CASSQDRRGLQPQHF. CDR3 nucleotides: TGTGCCAGCAGCCAAGATCGCAGGGGGCTTCAGCCCCAGCATTTT.

This sequence joins TRBV3-1 (or the pseudogene TRBV3-2) and TRBJ2-4, with 12 bases that match TRBD2. V dropped 6 bases and J dropped 9; count of bases not matched to a gene: 6. CDR3 length: 14 residues. CDR1 is LGHDT, CDR2 YNNKEL, per germline (reference sequence). The CDR3 bases are TGTGCCAGCAGTCGACTAGCGGGAGAATTCATTCAGTACTTC. This gives the protein CASSRLAGEFIQYF.

The J gene is TRBJ1-3, the V gene TRBV15; D may be TRBD1 (6 bases). From germline, CDR1 is LNHNV and CDR2 YYDKDF (reference sequence). V dropped 0 bases and J dropped 0 bases, with 9 bases sitting between them. The CDR3 is 16 residues long. CDR3 region: CATSRDGGYSGNTIYF. CDR3 DNA: TGTGCCACCAGCAGAGATGGGGGCTACTCTGGAAACACCATATATTTT.

The chain employs TRBV6-5 and TRBJ1-4; TRBD1 might be the D (5 bases). Germline CDR1 reads MNHEY; CDR2 reads SVGAGI. Deletions cut 5 bases from V and 0 bases from J, with 7 bases between. This CDR3 has 14 residues. This chain's CDR3 is CASSKQATNEKLFF. In DNA, the CDR3 is TGTGCCAGCAGTAAACAGGCAACTAATGAAAAACTGTTTTTT.

The rearrangement joins TRBV5-1 to TRBJ2-3; either TRBD1 or TRBD2 may supply D (5 bases each). The V gene lost 2 bases and the J gene lost 4 bases, with 14 bases spanning the gap. The CDR3 runs 15 residues. CDR1 and CDR2 (germline): SGHRS, YFSETQ. CDR3 in DNA: TGCGCCAGCAGCTTCCAGGGACGGCCTCCAGATACGCAGTATTTT. Translation: CASSFQGRPPDTQYF.

This chain joins TRBV5-8 and TRBJ2-1; TRBD2 aligns across 10 bases. The junction had 17 bases not matched to a gene; V was cut back by 5 bases and J by 15 bases. The CDR3 is 15 residues long. Germline-derived CDR1 and CDR2 are SGHTS and YDEGEE. The CDR3 loop reads CASRLPLAGVWGRFF. CDR3 coding DNA: TGTGCCAGCAGATTGCCCCTAGCGGGAGTTTGGGGTAGGTTCTTC.